The rows below give T cell receptor beta chains drawn from one sample of a study of PD-1 blockade in mismatch repair-deficient tumors. Clones were sequenced by immunoSEQ multiplex PCR, and TCRdb holds only the in-frame ones, with some missing. The sample yields fewer than 18,000 clones, about 80% seen once. These TCRs are of unknown antigen specificity. Sequenced here: cells cultured in vitro, sampled from a patient treated with pembrolizumab. The source of these receptors is an adult with mismatch repair-deficient cancer. Both conserved end residues are part of each CDR3. The D gene is left open where the match is weak. Size values are once, few and many counts, or a class for expanded clones, and some rows have none.

size,J,D,V,DNA,CDR3
NA,TRBJ2-5,TRBD1,TRBV5-1,TGCGCCAGCAGCACCGGGACAGCGAACCAAGAGACCCAGTACTTC,CASSTGTANQETQYF
NA,TRBJ2-1,TRBD2,TRBV5-1,TGCGCCAGCAGCTTGGGGACTAGCGGGAATTTGAATGAGCAGTTCTTC,CASSLGTSGNLNEQFF
NA,TRBJ1-1,NA,TRBV4-2,TGTGCCAGCAGCCAAGATTGTTTAGTGTGTGGACCCCGTGGGACTGAAGCTTTCTTT,CASSQDCLVCGPRGTEAFF
NA,TRBJ2-7,NA,TRBV11-2,TGTGCCAGCAGTTTCAAAGCAGGGTCCTACGAGCAGTACTTC,CASSFKAGSYEQYF
NA,TRBJ2-7,TRBD2,TRBV11-2,TGTGCCAGCAGCTTAGTCGCGGGAGGGCGTTACGAGCAGTACTTC,CASSLVAGGRYEQYF
NA,TRBJ2-1,TRBD1,TRBV7-9,TGTGCCGGGACGACAGGGGGCTACAATGAGCAGTTCTTC,CAGTTGGYNEQFF
NA,TRBJ2-3,TRBD2,TRBV9,TGTGCCAGCAGCGTCGGGACTAGCGCAGATACGCAGTATTTT,CASSVGTSADTQYF
NA,TRBJ2-7,NA,TRBV21-1,TGTGCCAGCAGCAAATCTATCGGGACCTACGAGCAGTACTTC,CASSKSIGTYEQYF
NA,TRBJ2-1,NA,TRBV7-6,TGTGCCAGCAGCTCCAGGGTATACAATGAGCAGTTCTTC,CASSSRVYNEQFF
NA,TRBJ2-7,TRBD2,TRBV28,TGTGCCAGCAGTAACGGGGATCCCCTAGCGGGAGGTATTTACGAGCAGTACTTC,CASSNGDPLAGGIYEQYF
NA,TRBJ2-7,NA,TRBV6-5,TGTGCCAGCGGGCTAGAGGTTGGCTACGAGCAGTACTTC,CASGLEVGYEQYF
NA,TRBJ2-2,TRBD1,TRBV6-4,TGTGCCAGCAGTGACAGGGGGCACACCGGGGAGCTGTTTTTT,CASSDRGHTGELFF
NA,TRBJ2-7,TRBD2,TRBV10-3,TGTCCAAGGCAGCCGGTAGCGGGCTCCTACGAGCAGTACTTC,CPRQPVAGSYEQYF
NA,TRBJ2-4,NA,TRBV6-1,TGTGCCAGCAGTGGGGCAAACAGGGACATTCAGTACTTC,CASSGANRDIQYF
NA,TRBJ1-1,NA,TRBV7-8,TGTGCCAGCAGCCCTAGGGGGGTCATGAACACTGAAGCTTTCTTT,CASSPRGVMNTEAFF
NA,TRBJ2-7,TRBD2,TRBV4-1,TGCGCCAGCAGTCGACCCGGGACTAGAACCCGCTACGAGCAGTACTTC,CASSRPGTRTRYEQYF
NA,TRBJ2-7,TRBD1,TRBV7-8,TGTGCCAGCACCGTCCGGGGACAGGGTTACGAGCAGTACTTC,CASTVRGQGYEQYF
NA,TRBJ1-2,TRBD1,TRBV10-2,TGCGCCAGCAGCGCGGGACAGTCAATCGAGGGCTACACCTTC,CASSAGQSIEGYTF
NA,TRBJ2-2,TRBD1,TRBV27,TGTGCCAGCATTCCGAACAGGGGATCCGCCGGGGAGCTGTTTTTT,CASIPNRGSAGELFF
NA,TRBJ2-5,NA,TRBV18,TGTGCCAGCACTGCAGGGCGACAAGAGACCCAGTACTTC,CASTAGRQETQYF
once,TRBJ1-2,NA,TRBV19,TGTGCCAGTAGTGAGGGCAATTGGAACTATGGCTACACCTTC,CASSEGNWNYGYTF
NA,TRBJ2-7,TRBD2,TRBV11-3,TGTGCCAGCAGCTCCTCAACTAGCGGGGCCAGCTCCTACGAGCAGTACTTC,CASSSSTSGASSYEQYF
NA,TRBJ2-7,NA,TRBV30,TGTGCCTGGAGTGACCCACCAGGGTTGTACGAGCAGTACTTC,CAWSDPPGLYEQYF
NA,TRBJ2-5,TRBD1,TRBV28,TGTGCCAGCAGTTTGCCCCGGACAGGTGCTGGGGAGACCCAGTACTTC,CASSLPRTGAGETQYF
large,TRBJ2-5,NA,TRBV29-1,TGCAGCGCTGACTGGTCACAAGAGACCCAGTACTTC,CSADWSQETQYF
once,TRBJ2-4,TRBD2,TRBV5-4,TGTGCCAGCAGCCCGGGGACTAGCGGGAGTTACATTCAGTACTTC,CASSPGTSGSYIQYF
NA,TRBJ2-1,NA,TRBV13,TGTGCCAGCAGCCCGACTGGCAATGAGCAGTTCTTC,CASSPTGNEQFF
NA,TRBJ2-1,NA,TRBV7-3,TGTGCCAGCAGCTTAATGGGGGGTGAGCAGTTCTTC,CASSLMGGEQFF
NA,TRBJ2-7,NA,TRBV5-6,TGTGCCAGCAGCTTGGTAGGTTCCTACGAGCAGTACTTC,CASSLVGSYEQYF
NA,TRBJ2-2,TRBD1,TRBV2,TGTGCCAGCAGTGAATTGGACAGGGATGCCGGGGAGCTGTTTTTT,CASSELDRDAGELFF
NA,TRBJ1-1,NA,TRBV7-9,TGTGCCAGCAGCTTAGATGGGGCGAACACTGAAGCTTTCTTT,CASSLDGANTEAFF
few,TRBJ1-1,NA,TRBV6-6,TGTGCCAGCAGTTACGACAGTCGGACTGAAGCTTTCTTT,CASSYDSRTEAFF
NA,TRBJ2-1,NA,TRBV6-1,TGTGCCAGCAGTGACCGGGGAAGGACACCACACAATGAGCAGTTCTTC,CASSDRGRTPHNEQFF
once,TRBJ1-5,NA,TRBV5-4,TGTGCCAGCAGCTTAGGCACAGGGCTCAATCAGCCCCAGCATTTT,CASSLGTGLNQPQHF
NA,TRBJ1-1,NA,TRBV7-2,TGTGCCAGCAGCCGCCGGGAGAACACTGAAGCTTTCTTT,CASSRRENTEAFF
few,TRBJ2-7,TRBD2,TRBV27,TGTGCCAGCAGTCCGCGGACTAGCGGGAGGACGGGGTACGAGCAGTACTTC,CASSPRTSGRTGYEQYF
NA,TRBJ2-1,TRBD2,TRBV30,TGTGCCTGGGGGACTAGCGGAACCTACAATGAGCAGTTCTTC,CAWGTSGTYNEQFF
NA,TRBJ1-1,TRBD1,TRBV4-1,TGCGCCAGCAGCCCGGGACAGCAGAACACTGAAGCTTTCTTT,CASSPGQQNTEAFF
NA,TRBJ2-7,TRBD1,TRBV27,TGTGCCAGCAAACCTACCGGGACAGCTTTCGAGCAGTACTTC,CASKPTGTAFEQYF
NA,TRBJ1-4,TRBD1,TRBV27,TGTGCCAGCAGTTTCCTAGGGACAGGGGAAAAACTGTTTTTT,CASSFLGTGEKLFF
NA,TRBJ1-2,NA,TRBV2,TGTGCCAGCAGTGAAGGAGGATCGTATGGCTACACCTTC,CASSEGGSYGYTF
NA,TRBJ2-1,NA,TRBV9,TGTGCCAGCAGCGTCGGACTCCTGAGCTCCTACAATGAGCAGTTCTTC,CASSVGLLSSYNEQFF
NA,TRBJ2-2,NA,TRBV9,TGTGCCAGCAGCCTTAGTTTAATGGAGGCCACCGGGGAGCTGTTTTTT,CASSLSLMEATGELFF
NA,TRBJ2-6,TRBD1,TRBV14,TGTGCCAGCAGCCAAGATGCCAGGGGGAGTTCTTGGGCCAACGTCCTGACTTTC,CASSQDARGSSWANVLTF
few,TRBJ1-5,NA,TRBV28,TGTGCCAGCAGTTTATCTACAGGGCTAGTGCGTCAGCCCCAGCATTTT,CASSLSTGLVRQPQHF
NA,TRBJ1-1,NA,TRBV28,TGTGCCAGCAGTTTACGCGGGCTGAACACTGAAGCTTTCTTT,CASSLRGLNTEAFF
NA,TRBJ1-5,NA,TRBV4-2,TGTGCCAGCAGCCAAGATCTTTCACAGCCCCAGCATTTT,CASSQDLSQPQHF
NA,TRBJ1-2,NA,TRBV6-1,TGTGCCAGCCGTGACAGGAATAAAAACTATGGCTACACCTTC,CASRDRNKNYGYTF
NA,TRBJ2-1,NA,TRBV19,TGTGCCAGTAGTTCTCGGGTTTACGATGAGCAGTTCTTC,CASSSRVYDEQFF